These 23 T cell receptor beta chains were all obtained from the same sample, sequenced in a study of shared clonotypes between healthy human individuals. Here immunoSEQ multiplex PCR was the method, and the copy in TCRdb shows in-frame clones only, minus some. The repertoire holds 400,000 to 500,000 clones, with about three quarters as singletons. Input material: PBMCs. These receptors originate from a woman aged 35 to 49 in good health. Some clones in this sample may be carry-over from other donors' samples.

CDR3: CASSQGEKDIQYF. The CDR3 nucleotides are TGTGCCAGCAGCCAAGGGGAGAAAGACATTCAGTACTTC. V gene TRBV6-4 combines with J gene TRBJ2-4; D is tentatively TRBD1 or TRBD2 (5 bases each). CDR1 and CDR2 (germline): MRHNA, SNTAGT. There are 13 residues in the CDR3. Trimming left V 6 bases short and J 8 bases short, with 14 bases between.

This chain links TRBV4-1 with TRBJ2-1; D perhaps matches TRBD2 (6 bases). This CDR3 contains 16 residues. With 1 base removed from V and 0 bases from J, the gap between germline ends came to 10 bases. The V gene's germline CDR1 is MGHRA and CDR2 YSYEKL. CDR3 loop: CASSQVWGLSYNEQFF. The CDR3, as DNA: TGCGCCAGCAGCCAAGTGTGGGGACTCTCCTACAATGAGCAGTTCTTC.

This clone has a handful of counts. The genes are TRBV6-4 and TRBJ2-1; the match to TRBD2 covers 7 bases. The CDR3 is made up of 13 amino acids. The germline V gene has CDR1 MRHNA and CDR2 SNTAGT. Trimming removed 3 bases from V and 5 bases from J; junction bases left unmatched: 1. The CDR3 sequence: CASSEREHNEQFF. CDR3 coding DNA: TGTGCCAGCAGTGAGCGGGAGCACAATGAGCAGTTCTTC.

In the case of this clone: A far larger clone lies a single base away; this is likely a read error. The V gene is TRBV29-1, the J gene TRBJ2-7; unclear D gene. The length of the CDR3 is 12 residues. Germline V gives CDR1 SQVTM, CDR2 ANQGSEA. CDR3 loop: CSVAAHGYGQYF. For the CDR3, the DNA is TGCAGCGTTGCGGCCCACGGTTACGGGCAGTACTTC.

V usage is TRBV18 and J usage is TRBJ1-4; TRBD1 matches 8 bases. The germline V gene has CDR1 KGHSH and CDR2 LQKENI. After removal of 6 bases from V and 5 bases from J, the junction contained 2 bases not matched to a gene. The CDR3 has 13 amino acids. The CDR3 DNA is TGTGCCAGCTCGGACAGGGAGAATGAAAAACTGTTTTTT. Translating gives CASSDRENEKLFF.

This chain links TRBV2 with TRBJ2-4, with D perhaps TRBD2 (7 bases). V was clipped by 3 bases and J by 9 bases, with 12 bases between them. CDR1 and CDR2 from the germline V gene are SNHLY and FYNNEI. This CDR3 has 13 amino acids. CDR3 protein: CASSEQGGGIQYF. CDR3 sequence (DNA): TGTGCCAGCAGTGAGCAGGGAGGGGGCATTCAGTACTTC.

V and J are TRBV5-1 and TRBJ2-3; D is perhaps TRBD2 (5 bases). The CDR3 has 16 residues. V dropped 0 bases and J dropped 4 bases, with 15 bases sitting between them. Germline V gene lookup returns CDR1 SGHRS and CDR2 YFSETQ. The CDR3, as DNA: TGCGCCAGCAGCTTGGAGCCGCACGGAGGTGCAGATACGCAGTATTTT. Translation: CASSLEPHGGADTQYF.

On this clone itself: Other DNA sequences of this sample code for an identical CDR3. V and J are TRBV18 and TRBJ2-7; 7 nucleotides line up with TRBD2. Per the germline V gene, CDR1 is KGHSH and CDR2 is LQKENI. This CDR3 contains 12 residues. J gave up 6 bases and V 3 bases, and 2 bases lay outside the gene matches. CDR3 region: CASSPGGVEQYF. In DNA, the CDR3 is TGTGCCAGCTCACCGGGGGGGGTCGAGCAGTACTTC.

In regard to this clone: A read error may be the cause here, since a much bigger clone is one base away. The V and J genes are TRBV5-1 and TRBJ2-1; D may match TRBD1 or TRBD2 (5 bases each). The CDR3 extends over 14 amino acids. The germline CDR1 and CDR2 sequences are SGHRS and YFSETQ. V was cut by 1 base and J by 9 bases, with 14 bases left in between. CDR3 in amino acids: CASSLTGPPGEQFF. The CDR3 nucleotides are TGCGCCAGCAGCTTGACGGGGCCCCCAGGTGAGCAGTTCTTC.

This clone was seen a few times. This chain uses TRBV4-2 with TRBJ1-2; 9 positions agree with TRBD1. From germline, CDR1 is LGHNA and CDR2 YNFKEQ. Trimming cost V 0 bases and J 5 bases; bases outside gene matches: 4. The CDR3 has 15 amino acids. CDR3 nucleotides: TGTGCCAGCAGCCAAGATCCCGGACAGGGGTATGGCTACACCTTC. Translation: CASSQDPGQGYGYTF.

This clone was observed once. V usage is TRBV19 and J usage is TRBJ1-5; no firm D call. Germline CDR1 reads LNHDA; CDR2 reads SQIVND (reference sequence). The CDR3 is 15 residues long. Trimming cost V 5 bases and J 0 bases, with 11 bases left between them. The DNA for the CDR3 is TGTGCCAGTAGTCCGGAGATGGCTAGCAATCAGCCCCAGCATTTT. Residues: CASSPEMASNQPQHF.

This clone has ten or more counts. The same CDR3 also results from other DNA sequences found in this sample. V gene TRBV6-1 combines with J gene TRBJ2-5; TRBD2 matches 8 bases. CDR1 is MNHNS, CDR2 SASEGT, per germline. This CDR3 has 16 amino acids. J lost 2 bases, V lost 3 bases, and 8 bases had no gene match. The CDR3 here is CASSEGGSGVQETQYF. CDR3 DNA: TGTGCCAGCAGTGAGGGGGGTAGCGGGGTACAAGAGACCCAGTACTTC.

As for this clone: The same CDR3 is also encoded by other DNA sequences in this sample. J is TRBJ1-1 and V is TRBV28; 8 nucleotides align to TRBD1. CDR3 size: 15 residues. Trimming took 3 bases from V and 5 from J; bases not matched to a gene: 8. The germline V gene has CDR1 MDHEN and CDR2 SYDVKM. In nucleotides, the CDR3 is TGTGCCAGCAGTTTCCCCAGGGGGCTCGGGACTGAAGCTTTCTTT. Its translation is CASSFPRGLGTEAFF.

The V and J genes are TRBV19 and TRBJ1-1; 7 nucleotides match TRBD1. The CDR3 contains 15 residues. Germline assignment: CDR1 LNHDA and CDR2 SQIVND (reference sequence). V lost 3 bases to trimming and J lost 5 bases; unmatched junction nucleotides: 9. The CDR3 DNA reads as TGTGCCAGTAGTATGAAGACAGGGTCGGGTACTGAAGCTTTCTTT. Translation: CASSMKTGSGTEAFF. The full variable domain, rest sourced from reference TRBV19 and TRBJ1-1, is DGGITQSPKYLFRKEGQNVTLSCEQNLNHDAMYWYRQDPGQGLRLIYYSQIVNDFQKGDIAEGYSVSREKKESFPLTVTSAQKNPTAFYLCASSMKTGSGTEAFFGQGTRLTVV.

The CDR3 here is CASSEGAGYGYTF. The CDR3 DNA follows: TGTGCCAGCAGTGAGGGGGCGGGCTATGGCTACACCTTC. J is TRBJ1-2 and V is TRBV28; 7 positions match TRBD1. J was trimmed by 4 bases and V by 5 bases; bases with no gene match: 4. The V gene's germline CDR1 is MDHEN and CDR2 SYDVKM. There are 13 residues in the CDR3.

Remarks on this clone: A single base separates this from a much larger clone, so it may be a read error. The rearrangement joins TRBV30 to TRBJ2-5, with 8 nucleotides matching TRBD2. The J call is uncertain, as TRBJ2-7 better fits the DNA end. The CDR3 runs 16 residues. CDR1 GTSNPN and CDR2 SVGIG come from the germline V gene (reference sequence). This chain's CDR3 is CVWTPPRLAITYEQYF. CDR3 sequence (DNA): TGTGTCTGGACCCCCCCCCGACTAGCGATCACCTACGAGCAGTACTTC.

The chain combines TRBV10-3 with TRBJ2-1; the match to TRBD1 covers 10 bases. Trimming at V came to 8 bases and at J to 8 bases, leaving 9 bases not matched to a gene. The CDR3 covers 14 residues. Germline V gene lookup returns CDR1 ENHRY and CDR2 SYGVKD. The CDR3 protein is CAIAPGQGKHEQFF. For the CDR3, the DNA is TGTGCCATCGCACCGGGACAGGGGAAGCATGAGCAGTTCTTC.

This chain uses TRBV9 with TRBJ2-1; D tentatively reads TRBD1 or TRBD2 (5 bases each). CDR1 and CDR2 (germline): SGDLS, YYNGEE. Trimming pared 5 bases from V and 0 bases from J, leaving 27 bases between. The CDR3 contains 20 residues. The CDR3 sequence is CASSIDLSQMGESSYNEQFF. CDR3 DNA: TGTGCCAGCAGTATAGATCTCTCTCAGATGGGGGAAAGCTCCTACAATGAGCAGTTCTTC.

CDR3 in DNA: TGCGCCAGCAGCTGGGCGGGAGTGGGGACAGATACGCAGTATTTT. Protein product: CASSWAGVGTDTQYF. The gene calls are TRBV5-1 and TRBJ2-3; 7 bases agree with TRBD2. This CDR3 region has 15 residues. V dropped 3 bases and J dropped 3; count of bases not matched to a gene: 7. Germline V gives CDR1 SGHRS, CDR2 YFSETQ.

This clone showed up just once. The V call is TRBV19, the J call TRBJ1-2; 7 bases line up with TRBD1. In germline, CDR1 is LNHDA, CDR2 SQIVND (reference sequence). V was clipped by 0 bases and J by 3 bases; unmatched bases: 1. The CDR3 contains 14 residues. The CDR3 DNA reads as TGTGCCAGTAGTATAGAGACAGGGCACTATGGCTACACCTTC. It translates to CASSIETGHYGYTF.

The chain carries TRBV11-2 and TRBJ1-3; D not certain. The length of the CDR3 is 14 residues. Germline CDR1 reads SGHAT; CDR2 reads FQNNGV. V lost 6 bases and J lost 3, with 12 bases in between. The DNA for the CDR3 is TGTGCCAGCAGTGGGCTACGTTTTGGAAACACCATATATTTT. Protein product: CASSGLRFGNTIYF.

The chain couples TRBV20-1 to TRBJ2-1; D unclear. This CDR3 contains 11 residues. Trimming cost V 3 bases and J 9 bases, with 9 bases left between them. In germline, CDR1 is DFQATT, CDR2 SNEGSKA (reference sequence). CDR3 bases: TGCAGTGCTAGGGTTGCGATTGAGCAGTTCTTC. This codes for CSARVAIEQFF.

The CDR3, as DNA: TGTGCCAGCAGCCTCCCGGGGCTAGCGGGAGTTGTGGAGCAGTTCTTC. It encodes CASSLPGLAGVVEQFF. The chain combines TRBV7-2 with TRBJ2-1; 10 positions agree with TRBD2. The V gene end was trimmed by 5 bases and the J gene end by 10 bases; junction bases not matched to a gene: 14. Germline CDR1 and CDR2: SGHTA and FQGNSA. The CDR3 covers 16 residues.